This TCR beta chain was captured by sequencing in a study of blood T cell repertoires in COVID-19. Study information: In each case, the material was cDNA or gDNA derived from T cells, B-cell-depleted T cells, or PBMCs.

Adults between about 18 and 95 years of age took part from about two dozen US areas. Participants reported their clinical history, and cohort assignment relied on those reports. Germline-derived CDR1 and CDR2 are MDHEN and SYDVKM. Trimming cost V 2 bases and J 5 bases, with 24 bases left between them. This CDR3 comprises 18 residues. How the authors handled the data: How many nucleated cells were present was estimated from reference gene primer amplification. Profiled with immunoSEQ multiplex PCR; TCRdb holds only in-frame clones, not every one. V and J calls and clone size follow that table, whereas D and trimming were derived from the DNA. The sample contains 400,000 to 550,000 clones, roughly 87% of which appear only once.

The sequencing sample was made of PBMCs or T cells enriched from blood (not recorded which). The clonotype comes from a woman aged 18-29 years with acute COVID-19. The gene calls are TRBV28 and TRBJ1-1; D perhaps matches TRBD1 (6 bases). CDR3 in amino acids: CASSLGPGVRSGNTEAFF. In nucleotides, the CDR3 is TGTGCCAGCAGTTTAGGGCCAGGGGTGCGGTCAGGGAATACTGAAGCTTTCTTT.